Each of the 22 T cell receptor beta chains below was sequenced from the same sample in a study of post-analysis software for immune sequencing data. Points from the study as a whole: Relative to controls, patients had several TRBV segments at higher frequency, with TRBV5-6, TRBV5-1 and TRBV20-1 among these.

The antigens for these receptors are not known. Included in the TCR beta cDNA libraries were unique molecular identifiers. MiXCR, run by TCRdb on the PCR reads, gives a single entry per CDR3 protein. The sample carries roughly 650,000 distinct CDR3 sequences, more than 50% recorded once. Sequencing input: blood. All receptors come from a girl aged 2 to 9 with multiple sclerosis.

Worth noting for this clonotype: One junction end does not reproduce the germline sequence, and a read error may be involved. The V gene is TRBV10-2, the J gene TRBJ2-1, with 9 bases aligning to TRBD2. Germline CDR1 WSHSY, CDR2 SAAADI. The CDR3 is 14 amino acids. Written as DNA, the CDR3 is TGTGCCAGCGGGGGACTAGCCTCCTACAATGAGCAGTTCTTC. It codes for CASGGLASYNEQFF.

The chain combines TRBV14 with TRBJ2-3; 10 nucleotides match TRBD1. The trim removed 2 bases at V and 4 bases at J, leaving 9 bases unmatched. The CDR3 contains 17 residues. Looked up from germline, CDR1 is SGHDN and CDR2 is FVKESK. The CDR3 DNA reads TGTGCCAGCAGCCAAACCGCAAGGGACAGGGGCCCAGATACGCAGTATTTT. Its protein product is CASSQTARDRGPDTQYF.

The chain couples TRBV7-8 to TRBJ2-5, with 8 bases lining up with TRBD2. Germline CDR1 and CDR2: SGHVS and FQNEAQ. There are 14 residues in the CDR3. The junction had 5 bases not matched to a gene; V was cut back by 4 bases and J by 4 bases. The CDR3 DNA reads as TGTGCCAGCAGCTCGGGGGGGACGGCAGAGACCCAGTACTTC. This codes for CASSSGGTAETQYF.

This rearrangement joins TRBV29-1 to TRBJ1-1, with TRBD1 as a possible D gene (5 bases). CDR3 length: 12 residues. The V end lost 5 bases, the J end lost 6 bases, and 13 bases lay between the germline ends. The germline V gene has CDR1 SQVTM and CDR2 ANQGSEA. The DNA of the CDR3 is TGCAGCGTTCTTCGGGGGAGCGCTGAAGCTTTCTTT. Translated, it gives CSVLRGSAEAFF.

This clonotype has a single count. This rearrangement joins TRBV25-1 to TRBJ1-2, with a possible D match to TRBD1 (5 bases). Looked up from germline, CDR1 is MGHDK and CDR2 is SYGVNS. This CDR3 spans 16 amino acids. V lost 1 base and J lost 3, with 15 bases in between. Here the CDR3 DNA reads TGTGCCAGCAGTGAATTGGCAGGGTTCCCTCACTATGGCTACACCTTC. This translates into CASSELAGFPHYGYTF.

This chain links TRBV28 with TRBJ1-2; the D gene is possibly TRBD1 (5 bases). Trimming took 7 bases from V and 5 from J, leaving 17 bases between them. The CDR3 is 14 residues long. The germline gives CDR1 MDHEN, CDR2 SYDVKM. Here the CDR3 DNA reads TGTGCCAGCACCGGGACTCCCCTTCCTTATGGCTACACCTTC. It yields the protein CASTGTPLPYGYTF.

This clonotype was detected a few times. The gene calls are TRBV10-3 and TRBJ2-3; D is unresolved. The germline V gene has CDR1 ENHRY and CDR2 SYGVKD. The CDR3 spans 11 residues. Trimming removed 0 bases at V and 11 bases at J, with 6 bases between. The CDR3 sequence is CAISESTEQYF. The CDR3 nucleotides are TGTGCCATCAGTGAGTCCACGGAGCAGTATTTT.

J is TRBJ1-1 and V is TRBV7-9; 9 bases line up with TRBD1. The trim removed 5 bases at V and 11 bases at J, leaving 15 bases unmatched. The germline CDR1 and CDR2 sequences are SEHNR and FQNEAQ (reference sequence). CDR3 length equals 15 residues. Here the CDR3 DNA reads TGTGCCAGCAGCCCGCAGTCGGACAGGGGCCTTGAGGCTTTCTTT. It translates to CASSPQSDRGLEAFF.

In nucleotides, the CDR3 is TGTGCCAGCAGCGTAGTTCCCGGGTTGGAGCAGTTCTTC. It encodes CASSVVPGLEQFF. The chain employs TRBV9 and TRBJ2-1; no clear D gene. This CDR3 comprises 13 residues. V lost 0 bases and J lost 10, with 11 bases in between. Germline CDR1 is SGDLS and CDR2 is YYNGEE.

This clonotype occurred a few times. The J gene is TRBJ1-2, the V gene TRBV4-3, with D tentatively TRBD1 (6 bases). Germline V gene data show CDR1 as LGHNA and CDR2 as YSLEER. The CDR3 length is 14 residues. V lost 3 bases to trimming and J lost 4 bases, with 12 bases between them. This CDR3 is CASSHPGQTYGYTF. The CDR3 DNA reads TGCGCCAGCAGCCACCCGGGACAAACCTATGGCTACACCTTC.

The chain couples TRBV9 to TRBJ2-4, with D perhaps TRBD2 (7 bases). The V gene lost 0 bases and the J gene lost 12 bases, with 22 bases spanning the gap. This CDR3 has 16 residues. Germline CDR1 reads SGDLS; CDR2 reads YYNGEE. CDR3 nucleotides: TGTGCCAGCAGCGTAGTTGCGGGGGCGGGAGAGAGTAATCAGTACTTC. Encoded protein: CASSVVAGAGESNQYF.

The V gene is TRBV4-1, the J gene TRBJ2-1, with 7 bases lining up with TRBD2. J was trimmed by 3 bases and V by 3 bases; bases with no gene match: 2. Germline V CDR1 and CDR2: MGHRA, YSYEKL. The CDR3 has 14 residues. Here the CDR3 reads CASSQPSGYNEQFF. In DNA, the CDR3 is TGCGCCAGCAGCCAGCCTAGCGGCTACAATGAGCAGTTCTTC.

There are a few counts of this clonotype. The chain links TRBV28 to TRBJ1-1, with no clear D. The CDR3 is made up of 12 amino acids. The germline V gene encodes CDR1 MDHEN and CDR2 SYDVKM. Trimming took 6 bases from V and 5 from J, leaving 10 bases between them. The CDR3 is CASSKVGTEAFF. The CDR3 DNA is TGTGCCAGCAGCAAGGTGGGAACTGAAGCTTTCTTT.

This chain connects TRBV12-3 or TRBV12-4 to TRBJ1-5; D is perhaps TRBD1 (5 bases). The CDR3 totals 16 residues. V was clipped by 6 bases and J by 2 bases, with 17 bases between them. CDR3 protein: CASSPGGVGRNQPQHF. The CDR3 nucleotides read TGTGCCAGCAGCCCTGGAGGGGTAGGGCGCAATCAGCCCCAGCATTTT.

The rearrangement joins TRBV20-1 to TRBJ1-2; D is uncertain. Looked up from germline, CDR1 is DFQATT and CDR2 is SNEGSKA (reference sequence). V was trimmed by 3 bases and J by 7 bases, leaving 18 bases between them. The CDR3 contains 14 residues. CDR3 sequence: CSASPRGSNFGYTF. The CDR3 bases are TGCAGTGCTAGTCCCCGGGGTTCGAATTTTGGCTACACCTTC.

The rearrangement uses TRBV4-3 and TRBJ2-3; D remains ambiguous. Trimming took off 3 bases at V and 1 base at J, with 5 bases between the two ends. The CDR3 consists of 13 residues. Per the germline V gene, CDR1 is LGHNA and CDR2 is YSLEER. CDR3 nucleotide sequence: TGCGCCAGCAGCCACCTCGGCACAGATACGCAGTATTTT. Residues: CASSHLGTDTQYF.

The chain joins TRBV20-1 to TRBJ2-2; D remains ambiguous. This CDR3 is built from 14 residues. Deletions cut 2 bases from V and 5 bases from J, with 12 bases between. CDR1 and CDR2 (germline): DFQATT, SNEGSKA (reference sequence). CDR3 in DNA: TGCAGTGCTAGACCTCTTAGAGAGACCGGGGAGCTGTTTTTT. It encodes CSARPLRETGELFF.

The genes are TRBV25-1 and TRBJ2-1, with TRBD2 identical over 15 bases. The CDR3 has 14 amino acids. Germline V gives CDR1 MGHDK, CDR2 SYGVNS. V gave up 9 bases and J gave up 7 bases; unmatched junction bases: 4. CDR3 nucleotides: TGTGCCAGGGGGACTAGCGGGGGGATAAATGAGCAGTTCTTC. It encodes CARGTSGGINEQFF.

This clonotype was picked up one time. CDR3 sequence reads: CASSSGTGSDYEQYF. The CDR3 DNA sequence: TGCGCCAGCAGCTCCGGGACAGGGTCAGACTACGAGCAGTACTTC. The rearrangement links TRBV5-1 to TRBJ2-7, with 9 positions matching TRBD1. Germline CDR1 is SGHRS and CDR2 is YFSETQ. The CDR3 runs to 15 residues. Germline trimming cut 3 bases from V and 3 bases from J; bases unmatched to any gene: 7.

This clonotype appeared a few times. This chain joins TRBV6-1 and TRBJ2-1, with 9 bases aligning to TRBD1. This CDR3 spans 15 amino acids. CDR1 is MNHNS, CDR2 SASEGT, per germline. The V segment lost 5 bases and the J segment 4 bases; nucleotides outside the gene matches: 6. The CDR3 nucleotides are TGTGCCAGCAGTCCCCTGGGGACAGGGTACAATGAGCAGTTCTTC. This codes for CASSPLGTGYNEQFF.

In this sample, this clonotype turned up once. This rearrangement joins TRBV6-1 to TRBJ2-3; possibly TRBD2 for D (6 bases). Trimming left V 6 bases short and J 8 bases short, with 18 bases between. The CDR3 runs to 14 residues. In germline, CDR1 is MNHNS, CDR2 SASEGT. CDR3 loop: CASRGTLTEGTQYF. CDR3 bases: TGTGCCAGCAGGGGGACTCTCACCGAGGGTACGCAGTATTTT.

The CDR3 nucleotides are TGTGCCAGCAGTTACAGGGACAGGGACAATCAGCCCCAGCATTTT. Amino acids: CASSYRDRDNQPQHF. The chain is built from TRBV6-6 and TRBJ1-5; 9 nucleotides agree with TRBD1. V lost 2 bases to trimming and J lost 3 bases; unmatched junction nucleotides: 2. CDR3 length: 15 amino acids. Germline lookup yields CDR1 MNHNY and CDR2 SVGAGI (reference sequence).